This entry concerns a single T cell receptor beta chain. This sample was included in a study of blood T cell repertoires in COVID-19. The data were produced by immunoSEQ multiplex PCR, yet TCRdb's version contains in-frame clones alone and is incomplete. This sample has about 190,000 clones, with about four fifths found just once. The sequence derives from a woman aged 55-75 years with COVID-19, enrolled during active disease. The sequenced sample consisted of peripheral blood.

The CDR3 nucleotides read TGTGCCAGCAGAACCGGGGGGGCAGGGCAGTTCTTC. Its protein is CASRTGGAGQFF. V is TRBV12-3 or TRBV12-4 and J is TRBJ2-1, with TRBD2 matching over 8 bases. This CDR3 is built from 12 residues. The V gene end was trimmed by 6 bases and the J gene end by 12 bases; junction bases not matched to a gene: 7.